This TCR beta chain was obtained from a study of blood T cell repertoires in COVID-19. Germline V gene sequence: CDR1 MNHNS, CDR2 SASEGT. CDR3 length: 15 residues. J lost 5 bases, V lost 6 bases, and 6 bases had no gene match. Authors' methods: Cell counts per sample came from amplifying reference gene primers. Sequencing was performed with immunoSEQ multiplex PCR; in TCRdb, only in-frame clones are kept and a portion is missing. That table supplies the V and J calls and clone size; D and trimming were determined from the DNA. The sample has about 210,000 clones; roughly four fifths are singletons. The rearrangement uses TRBV6-1 and TRBJ2-1, with TRBD2 matching over 11 bases. The TCR sequence derives from a woman between 40 and 50 years old with acute or convalescent COVID-19. What was sequenced was peripheral blood. CDR3 region: CASRWQTSGDNEQFF. The CDR3 region has the DNA TGTGCCAGCAGGTGGCAGACTAGCGGGGACAATGAGCAGTTCTTC.